This T cell receptor beta chain was identified in a study of blood T cell repertoires in COVID-19. Study summary: Among Cohort 3 donors, those recovered had two negative PCRs, clearance, or symptom resolution. Sites across the United States, Italy and Spain contributed samples from acute and convalescent COVID-19. Sources were T cells, B-cell-depleted T cells, or PBMCs; the material itself was cDNA or gDNA.

In terms of age and location, participants ranged from roughly 18 to 95 years and lived in approximately 24 US areas. Using immunoSEQ multiplex PCR, the repertoire was profiled, and TCRdb retains in-frame clones only, with some absent. The repertoire consists of hundreds of thousands of clones, with approximately 90% occurring once and the leading ten covering around 2%. The V segment lost 1 base and the J segment 1 base; nucleotides outside the gene matches: 10. CDR3 length: 19 amino acids. The germline gives CDR1 SGHAT, CDR2 FQNNGV. The rearrangement links TRBV11-2 to TRBJ2-1; TRBD2 matches at 10 bases. Source material: PBMCs or T cells enriched from blood (not recorded which). The source is a woman aged 55-70 years in a cohort exposed to, infected with or recovered from COVID-19 (not recorded which). The CDR3 loop reads CASSLGGLAGVFSYNEQFF. CDR3 DNA: TGTGCCAGCAGCTTAGGGGGGCTAGCGGGAGTATTTTCCTACAATGAGCAGTTCTTC.